The 22 T cell receptor beta chains below all came from one sample that was sequenced in a study of T cell responses to AZD1222 COVID-19 vaccine. Clones were read by immunoSEQ multiplex PCR, and TCRdb kept only the in-frame ones, dropping some. This sample has some 130,000 clones; under 95% occur once, and the top ten carry 1% to 1.4%. The sequencing used peripheral blood, collected 28 days after the second AZD1222 dose. The receptors shown here come from an adult who received the AZD1222 COVID-19 vaccine.

V and J are TRBV5-1 and TRBJ1-4, with 7 bases that match TRBD1. The germline CDR1 and CDR2 sequences are SGHRS and YFSETQ. The CDR3 spans 15 residues. The V segment lost 4 bases and the J segment 4 bases; nucleotides outside the gene matches: 7. This chain's CDR3 is CASSPGTADNEKLFF. DNA for the CDR3: TGCGCCAGCAGCCCGGGGACAGCTGATAATGAAAAACTGTTTTTT. Full variable domain (rest looked up from reference TRBV5-1 and TRBJ1-4): KAGVTQTPRYLIKTRGQQVTLSCSPISGHRSVSWYQQTPGQGLQFLFEYFSETQRNKGNFPGRFSGRQFSNSRSEMNVSTLELGDSALYLCASSPGTADNEKLFFGSGTQLSVL.

The V gene is TRBV2, the J gene TRBJ2-7; TRBD2 is a possible D gene (6 bases). Between the trimmed V and J ends, which lost 6 bases and 2 bases, there was a span of 20 bases. The CDR3 length is 16 residues. Per germline, CDR1 SNHLY and CDR2 FYNNEI. In DNA, the CDR3 is TGTGCCAGCAGAGAAAGGGACTCCCCAGGGACCTACGAGCAGTACTTC. Translation gives CASRERDSPGTYEQYF.

The chain uses TRBV7-7 and TRBJ2-5; D call uncertain. Germline V gives CDR1 SSHAT, CDR2 FNYEAQ (reference sequence). V shed 5 bases and J shed 5 bases, with 18 bases lying between them. CDR3 length equals 15 residues. For the CDR3, the DNA is TGTGCCAGCAGCCGTACCCCTACTTTGGGTGAGACCCAGTACTTC. Amino acids: CASSRTPTLGETQYF.

V is TRBV5-1 and J is TRBJ2-5; the D gene is possibly TRBD1 (6 bases). This CDR3 has 14 amino acids. The germline V gene encodes CDR1 SGHRS and CDR2 YFSETQ. The germline V and J ends were trimmed by 1 base and 3 bases, with 10 bases remaining between them. This CDR3 is CASSLMGAEETQYF. CDR3 DNA: TGCGCCAGCAGCTTGATGGGGGCGGAAGAGACCCAGTACTTC.

The chain employs TRBV2 and TRBJ2-7; no clear D gene. Between the trimmed V and J ends, which lost 8 bases and 1 base, there was a span of 6 bases. Germline assignment: CDR1 SNHLY and CDR2 FYNNEI. This CDR3 has 11 residues. The CDR3 nucleotides are TGTGCCAGCGCATTATCCTACGAGCAGTACTTC. Protein: CASALSYEQYF.

The chain combines TRBV28 with TRBJ1-1; no clear D gene. The germline gives CDR1 MDHEN, CDR2 SYDVKM. With 7 bases removed from V and 1 base from J, the gap between germline ends came to 4 bases. This CDR3 has 11 amino acids. CDR3 nucleotides: TGTGCCAGCACTAGGAACACTGAAGCTTTCTTT. Its protein is CASTRNTEAFF. The whole variable domain, filled in from reference TRBV28 and TRBJ1-1, reads DVKVTQSSRYLVKRTGEKVFLECVQDMDHENMFWYRQDPGLGLRLIYFSYDVKMKEKGDIPEGYSVSREKKERFSLILESASTNQTSMYLCASTRNTEAFFGQGTRLTVV.

This clone was detected only a few times. The rearrangement links TRBV20-1 to TRBJ1-3; D gene unclear. From germline, CDR1 is DFQATT and CDR2 SNEGSKA (reference sequence). The CDR3 has 11 amino acids. V gave up 5 bases and J gave up 2 bases, with 4 bases separating them. The CDR3 DNA follows: TGCAGTGCTGGGGCTGGAAACACCATATATTTT. The encoded protein is CSAGAGNTIYF.

The rearrangement joins TRBV6-6 to TRBJ2-2; D may match TRBD1 or TRBD2 (5 bases each). The ends were cut back, 8 bases at V and 2 bases at J, with 12 bases in the middle. This CDR3 has 14 amino acids. Per germline, CDR1 MNHNY and CDR2 SVGAGI (reference sequence). Written as DNA, the CDR3 is TGTGCCAGCGAGAGGGGTAAAAACACCGGGGAGCTGTTTTTT. Translated: CASERGKNTGELFF.

The J gene is TRBJ2-3, the V gene TRBV2; D may be TRBD1 or TRBD2 (5 bases each). CDR1 and CDR2 (germline): SNHLY, FYNNEI. V shed 6 bases and J shed 0 bases, with 13 bases lying between them. This CDR3 comprises 15 residues. In nucleotides, the CDR3 is TGTGCCAGCAGGGCCGGGACCCCGAGCACAGATACGCAGTATTTT. Its translation is CASRAGTPSTDTQYF.

The J gene is TRBJ2-1, the V gene TRBV19, with D maybe TRBD2 (6 bases). This CDR3 is 12 amino acids long. V shed 7 bases and J shed 13 bases, with 17 bases lying between them. The V gene's germline CDR1 is LNHDA and CDR2 SQIVND (reference sequence). The CDR3: CASKDPSSEQFF. The CDR3 bases are TGTGCCAGTAAGGACCCCTCTAGCGAACAGTTCTTC.

The chain employs TRBV24-1 and TRBJ2-1, with 10 bases that match TRBD2. The CDR3 has 17 residues. In germline, CDR1 is KGHDR, CDR2 SFDVKD. Germline trimming cut 4 bases from V and 1 base from J; bases unmatched to any gene: 6. The CDR3 DNA reads TGTGCCACCAGTGAGGCGACTAGCGGGTTATCCTACAATGAGCAGTTCTTC. Protein sequence: CATSEATSGLSYNEQFF.

The chain couples TRBV19 to TRBJ2-3; D could derive from TRBD1 or TRBD2 (6 bases each). The V and J ends lost 5 bases and 5 bases respectively, with 14 bases between them. The CDR3 is 14 residues long. CDR1 and CDR2 (germline): LNHDA, SQIVND (reference sequence). CDR3 sequence reads: CASSVTSRGDTQYF. The CDR3 DNA reads TGTGCCAGTAGTGTTACTAGCAGGGGAGATACGCAGTATTTT.

Of note for this clone: The sample has other DNA sequences that encode this CDR3 too. The V gene is TRBV18, the J gene TRBJ1-5, with 7 bases lining up with TRBD1. The CDR3 has 15 amino acids. The ends lost 0 bases at V and 2 bases at J; junction bases unmatched: 1. The germline V gene has CDR1 KGHSH and CDR2 LQKENI. CDR3 loop: CASSPPGTGNQPQHF. The DNA for the CDR3 is TGTGCCAGCTCACCACCGGGGACAGGCAATCAGCCCCAGCATTTT.

The rearrangement joins TRBV20-1 to TRBJ2-1; TRBD2 might be the D (6 bases). The V end lost 3 bases, the J end lost 0 bases, and 9 bases lay between the germline ends. This CDR3 contains 14 residues. The germline gives CDR1 DFQATT, CDR2 SNEGSKA (reference sequence). As DNA, the CDR3 is TGCAGTGCTAGTAGCGGAAGCTCCTACAATGAGCAGTTCTTC. Its translation: CSASSGSSYNEQFF.

This clone appeared once. The chain combines TRBV15 with TRBJ2-1; no clear D. V was cut by 0 bases and J by 6 bases, with 9 bases left in between. The CDR3 consists of 14 residues. Germline V gives CDR1 LNHNV, CDR2 YYDKDF (reference sequence). The CDR3 DNA reads as TGTGCCACCAGCAGAGATTCCGGCACCAATGAGCAGTTCTTC. This encodes CATSRDSGTNEQFF. Supplemented by reference TRBV15 and TRBJ2-1, the full variable domain reads DAMVIQNPRYQVTQFGKPVTLSCSQTLNHNVMYWYQQKSSQAPKLLFHYYDKDFNNEADTPDNFQSRRPNTSFCFLDIRSPGLGDTAMYLCATSRDSGTNEQFFGPGTRLTVL.

The chain uses TRBV5-4 and TRBJ1-1; a weak D match, TRBD1 (5 bases). The CDR3 runs 16 residues. V gave up 2 bases and J gave up 1 base, with 15 bases separating them. Germline V gene lookup returns CDR1 SGHNT and CDR2 YYREEE (reference sequence). The CDR3 DNA follows: TGTGCCAGCAGCTTCTCCCTGGCAGGGCCGAACACTGAAGCTTTCTTT. Translation: CASSFSLAGPNTEAFF.

The gene calls are TRBV19 and TRBJ2-7; 8 positions agree with TRBD2. This CDR3 has 14 residues. Germline V CDR1 and CDR2: LNHDA, SQIVND (reference sequence). V lost 8 bases and J lost 5; bases outside the gene matches: 11. The CDR3 DNA reads as TGTGCCAGTTCCAAATCATCGGGGGGGCACGAGCAGTACTTC. Amino acids: CASSKSSGGHEQYF.

This clone was seen a single time. V and J are TRBV15 and TRBJ2-1, with D possibly being TRBD2 (5 bases). V lost 0 bases, J lost 7 bases, and 13 bases lay in between. The CDR3 length is 15 residues. Per germline, CDR1 LNHNV and CDR2 YYDKDF (reference sequence). The CDR3 region has the DNA TGTGCCACCAGCAGAGACCGGGAAGTAGGAAATGAGCAGTTCTTC. Residues: CATSRDREVGNEQFF.

The chain combines TRBV5-1 with TRBJ2-7; D is undetermined. The CDR3 is 13 residues long. In germline, CDR1 is SGHRS, CDR2 YFSETQ. V was pared by 3 bases and J by 2 bases, with 9 bases between. This CDR3 is CASSSGPPYEQYF. The CDR3 nucleotides are TGCGCCAGCAGCTCCGGACCTCCCTACGAGCAGTACTTC.

This clone was counted once. The rearrangement joins TRBV21-1 to TRBJ1-2; TRBD1, as called in the table, went unchecked against the DNA. TRBV21-1 is flagged as a pseudogene. The CDR3 covers 12 residues. The CDR3: CASSSHRGGYTF. In DNA, the CDR3 is TGTGCCAGCAGCTCACACAGGGGCGGCTACACCTTC.

This chain links TRBV2 with TRBJ2-5, with 8 bases that match TRBD2. V trimming: 3 bases; J trimming: 6 bases; junction bases outside the gene matches: 9. The CDR3 is 15 amino acids. Germline-derived CDR1 and CDR2 are SNHLY and FYNNEI. This CDR3 is CASSEVSGSIKTQYF. The CDR3 DNA is TGTGCCAGCAGTGAGGTCAGCGGGAGCATAAAGACCCAGTACTTC.

The genes are TRBV19 and TRBJ1-4; D possibly corresponds to TRBD1 (5 bases). The CDR3 runs to 16 residues. CDR1 is LNHDA and CDR2 is SQIVND in the germline V gene (reference sequence). The V end was cut by 3 bases, the J end by 3 bases, with 14 bases between. CDR3 nucleotides: TGTGCCAGTAGTATTTGGGCTGAACAGGCTAATGAAAAACTGTTTTTT. Its protein product is CASSIWAEQANEKLFF. Looking up the rest from reference TRBV19 and TRBJ1-4 gives the full variable domain: DGGITQSPKYLFRKEGQNVTLSCEQNLNHDAMYWYRQDPGQGLRLIYYSQIVNDFQKGDIAEGYSVSREKKESFPLTVTSAQKNPTAFYLCASSIWAEQANEKLFFGSGTQLSVL.